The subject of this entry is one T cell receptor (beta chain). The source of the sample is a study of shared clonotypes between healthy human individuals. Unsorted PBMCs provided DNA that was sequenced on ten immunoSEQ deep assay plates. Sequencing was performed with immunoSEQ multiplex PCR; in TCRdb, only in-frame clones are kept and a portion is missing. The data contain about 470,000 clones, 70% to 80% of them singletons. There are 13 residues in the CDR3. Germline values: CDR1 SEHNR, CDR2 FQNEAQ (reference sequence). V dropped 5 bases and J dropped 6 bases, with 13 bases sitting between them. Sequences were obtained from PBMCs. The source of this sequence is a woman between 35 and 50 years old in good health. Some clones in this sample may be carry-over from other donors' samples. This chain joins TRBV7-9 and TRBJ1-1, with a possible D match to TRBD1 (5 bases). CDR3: CASSRQTGAEAFF. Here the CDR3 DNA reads TGTGCCAGCAGCCGACAGACCGGCGCTGAAGCTTTCTTT.